This T cell receptor beta chain is from a study of T cells in Graves' hyperthyroidism and ophthalmopathy (dated by TCRdb to 2018 to 2020). A note on the overall study: Peripheral blood was sampled at the time of initial diagnosis, prior to any treatment. A discovery cohort of roughly 100 patients, approximately 44 with Graves' ophthalmopathy and 55 to 60 with stable Graves' hyperthyroidism, was used to find distinguishing TCR V-J signatures. After sampling, hyperthyroidism patients received methimazole starting at 30 mg daily, and ophthalmopathy patients received high-dose intravenous methylprednisolone. Prospective prediction of ophthalmopathy was tested in an independent validation cohort of approximately 18 hyperthyroidism patients and 17 patients who later progressed to ophthalmopathy. For training and testing, the 110 or so patients in the discovery cohort were randomly divided in a 7:3 ratio. In addition, the study compared T-cell repertoires in thyroid tissue and in blood from five to seven Graves' hyperthyroidism patients. According to the paper, TCR Vbeta CDR3 sequencing was carried out on over 130 peripheral blood samples, which came from some 41 ophthalmopathy, 80 or so hyperthyroidism and approximately 17 progressor patients.

The TCR beta CDR3 regions were amplified from the RNA transcripts. The TCR CDR3 was subjected to a first round of RT-PCR using the HTBI primer set and the Qiagen OneStep RT-PCR kit. Libraries were constructed in a second round of multiplex PCR, after which size selection and purification were performed. Paired-end sequencing of the libraries was performed with 100 bp reads on an Illumina HiSeq2000. In the original analysis: SOAPnuke was used to process the raw data, throwing out any read that contained adapters or uncalled bases, had a mean Phred below 15, or lacked an exact constant-primer or identifier match. COPE v1.2.5 was used to merge the high-quality paired reads, and each unique nucleotide sequence was defined as a clonotype. Clonotypes were aligned to IMGT TRBV, TRBD and TRBJ reference segments using MiTCR v1.1. Only V-J combinations with frequency above 0.0001, covering 98% to 99.2% of repertoires, were analysed. The TCS score was defined as the ratio of F50 (clonal expansion) to E x V (chaos), calculated using BLOSUM62-based TCRdist between CDR3 peptides within each V-J. Welch's t-statistics and random forest reduced around 520 V-J features to 13, which were used in a naive Bayes classifier (R e1071). Clones were called with MiXCR by TCRdb after fastp trimmed the public reads at Q25, and only in-frame beta chains were retained. Each record represents a unique CDR3 protein, reported with the most common genes and DNA among its rows. These V and J calls rely on TCRdb rather than the paper's analysis. This sample gives 700,000 or so distinct CDR3 sequences in total; around 15% of them show up just once. The leading ten clones occupy under 15% of the sample.

Ophthalmopathy patients had moderately to severely active disease, with a Clinical Activity Score of 3 or more, a NOSPECS grade of 4 or more, and a disease duration of less than 3 months. Patients with uncontrolled infections, other autoimmune diseases, pregnancy or lactation were excluded. Clinical symptoms, serum thyroxine and TRAb, thyroid ultrasound, and orbital computed tomography formed the basis for the diagnoses. PBMCs were isolated from approximately 10 ml of fresh peripheral blood by Ficoll-Paque density gradient centrifugation. Trizol reagent was used to extract total RNA, and RNA quality was then checked on an Agilent 2100 Bioanalyzer. The germline V gene (reference sequence) specifies DFQATT as CDR1 and SNEGSKA as CDR2. The CDR3 contains 14 residues, cysteine and phenylalanine counted. The sequence is cut down to CDR3 DNA, 42 bases in frame from base 1. Trimming removed 6 bases from V and 0 bases from J; the gene matches leave 6 bases unexplained.

The study at large found these results: A 13 V-J signature model separated ophthalmopathy from stable hyperthyroidism, with approximately 87% sensitivity and roughly 84% specificity in cross-validation and 80%/75% in testing. Sample size was not statistically predetermined, and blinding of investigators to group allocation was not performed. Most expanded thyroid clonotypes (frequency above 0.001) were also detected in blood, a finding suggesting that blood repertoires may reflect thyroid immune responses. In validation, the model predicted progression to ophthalmopathy with about 71% sensitivity and 72% to 85% specificity, a median of approximately 6.5 months before onset.

This clonotype was detected ten times or more. It lacks a known antigen. Base quality data are lacking; no much larger clone is found one base away. The clonotype originates from a woman between 45 and 65 years old with Graves' ophthalmopathy. The chain is made from TRBV20-1 and TRBJ2-3, and 7 junction bases match TRBD1. The specimen was blood. The DNA reads as follows: TGCAGTGCCACACAGGGGTACAGCACAGATACGCAGTATTTT. Translation gives CSATQGYSTDTQYF.